This note documents a single T cell receptor (beta chain) sequence. Its target is unknown. The donors were all European-descended. Assay used: immunoSEQ multiplex PCR; TCRdb lists only in-frame clones, some missing. Here the sample spans about 15,000 clones, over 80% being singletons. The V gene lost 3 bases and the J gene lost 0 bases, with 11 bases spanning the gap. This CDR3 is 15 amino acids long. Germline V gene data show CDR1 as SEHNR and CDR2 as FQNEAQ (reference sequence). The data are from a study of untreated major depressive disorder. Study results and limitations: Compared with controls, depressed patients showed more TRBV05-01 (Vbeta 5.1) usage in CD4+ T cells. A comparatively small sample limits the generalizability of these findings.

The specimen sequenced was CD4+ T cells from PBMCs. The receptor was derived from a young woman with major depressive disorder. The V call is TRBV7-9, the J call TRBJ1-2; D remains unclear. The CDR3 sequence: CASSFPRTPNYGYTF. CDR3 DNA: TGTGCCAGCAGCTTTCCGAGGACTCCTAACTATGGCTACACCTTC.